This TCR beta chain was sequenced in a study of blood T cell repertoires in COVID-19. TCRdb's table, derived via immunoSEQ multiplex PCR, lists solely in-frame clones and lacks some. The sample gives 100,000 or so clones, around 74% of which show up once; 15% to 20% is in the top ten. In this sample, this clone turned up a few times. Trimming cost V 10 bases and J 2 bases, with 12 bases left between them. The CDR3 runs 12 residues. Germline lookup yields CDR1 MNHEY and CDR2 SVGAGI. Input material: peripheral blood. This sequence joins TRBV6-5 and TRBJ2-7; D remains ambiguous. This receptor was obtained from a woman between 70 and 85 years old with acute or convalescent COVID-19. The CDR3 reads CATRHSTYEQYF. DNA for the CDR3: TGTGCCACTCGTCACAGTACCTACGAGCAGTACTTC.